A selection of T cell receptor beta chains follows, all from one sample in a study of cytomegalovirus exposure and HLA in healthy donors. Assay: immunoSEQ multiplex PCR; the TCRdb copy retains only in-frame clones and omits some. The table shows roughly 140,000 clones, with approximately 81% occurring only once. Sequencing was performed on PBMCs. All receptors derive from a woman aged 18-29 years in good health and CMV-seronegative. The CDR3 runs from the conserved cysteine through the conserved F or W. The D gene is left open where the match is weak. Expanded clones are given a class, and other clones once, few, many or no size at all.

size	D	V	J	DNA	CDR3
-	-	TRBV27	TRBJ1-4	TGTGCCAGCAGGGGGGCCGAGAATGAAAAACTGTTTTTT	CASRGAENEKLFF
-	-	TRBV7-9	TRBJ2-1	TGTGCCAGCGGCCCTTTGGAGATCGGCCACAATGAGCAGTTCTTC	CASGPLEIGHNEQFF
-	TRBD1	TRBV11-3	TRBJ2-7	TGTGCCAGCAGTGACAGGGGCTACGAGCAGTACTTC	CASSDRGYEQYF
-	-	TRBV7-2	TRBJ2-2	TGTGCCAGCAGCAAACGGACACGGACCGGGGAGCTGTTTTTT	CASSKRTRTGELFF
-	-	TRBV10-3	TRBJ2-2	TGTGCCATCAGTGCACCTGAAACATCGTCCGGGGAGCTGTTTTTT	CAISAPETSSGELFF
-	-	TRBV27	TRBJ2-5	TGTGCCAGCAGTTCCTCAGGGGTAGAGACCCAGTACTTC	CASSSSGVETQYF
once	TRBD2	TRBV29-1	TRBJ2-1	TGCAGCGTTGTGGCGGGGGTAGCGGGAGGTATTAGGGATGAGCAGTTCTTC	CSVVAGVAGGIRDEQFF
few	TRBD1	TRBV4-3	TRBJ1-5	TGCGCCAGCAGCCAAGAACAGGGGTCCTATCAGCCCCAGCATTTT	CASSQEQGSYQPQHF
-	-	TRBV27	TRBJ1-3	TGTGCCAGCAGTTCAGGGGCTGGAAACACCATATATTTT	CASSSGAGNTIYF
-	TRBD1	TRBV28	TRBJ1-2	TGTGCCAGCAGTCCGGGACAGGGGACGTATGGCTACACCTTC	CASSPGQGTYGYTF
few	-	TRBV7-7	TRBJ2-5	TGTGCCAGCAGCTTGGGGGGGGCCTTGGAGACCCAGTACTTC	CASSLGGALETQYF
-	-	TRBV13	TRBJ1-1	TGTGCCAGCAGCCTATGGGGGGACCTTAACACTGAAGCTTTCTTT	CASSLWGDLNTEAFF
-	TRBD2	TRBV5-4	TRBJ2-5	TGTGCCAGCAGCTCAAGGACTAGCGGGAGGGAGGAGACCCAGTACTTC	CASSSRTSGREETQYF
-	TRBD2	TRBV9	TRBJ2-5	TGTGCCAGCAGCGTCCACCCTGTGGCTAGCGGGGAGAACTCCCAAGAGACCCAGTACTTC	CASSVHPVASGENSQETQYF